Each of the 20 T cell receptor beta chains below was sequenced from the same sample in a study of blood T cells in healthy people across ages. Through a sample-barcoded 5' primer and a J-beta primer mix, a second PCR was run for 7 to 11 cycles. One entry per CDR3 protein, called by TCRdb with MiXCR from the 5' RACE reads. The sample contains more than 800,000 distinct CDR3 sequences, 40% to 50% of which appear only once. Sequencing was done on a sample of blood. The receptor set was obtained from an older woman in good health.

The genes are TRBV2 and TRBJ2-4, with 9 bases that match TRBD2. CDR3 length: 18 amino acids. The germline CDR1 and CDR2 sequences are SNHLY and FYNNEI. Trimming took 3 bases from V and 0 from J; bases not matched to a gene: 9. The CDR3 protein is CASSDDRGLAVAKNIQYF. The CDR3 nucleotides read TGTGCCAGCAGTGATGATAGGGGACTAGCAGTAGCCAAAAACATTCAGTACTTC.

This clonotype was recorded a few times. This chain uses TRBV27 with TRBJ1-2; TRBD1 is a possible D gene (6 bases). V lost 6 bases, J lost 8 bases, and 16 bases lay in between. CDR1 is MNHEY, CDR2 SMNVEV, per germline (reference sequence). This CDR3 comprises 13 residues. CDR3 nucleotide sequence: TGTGCCAGCAGAACAGGGCAATTCGAAGGCTACACCTTC. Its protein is CASRTGQFEGYTF.

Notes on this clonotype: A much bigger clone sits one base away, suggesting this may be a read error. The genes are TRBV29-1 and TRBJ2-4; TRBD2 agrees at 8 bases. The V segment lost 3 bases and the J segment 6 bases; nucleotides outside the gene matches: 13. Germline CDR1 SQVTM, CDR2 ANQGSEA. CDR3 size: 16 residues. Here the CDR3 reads CSVEGIGGRFGNIQYF. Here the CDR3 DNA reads TGCAGCGTTGAGGGGATTGGCGGGAGGTTTGGAAACATTCAGTACTTC.

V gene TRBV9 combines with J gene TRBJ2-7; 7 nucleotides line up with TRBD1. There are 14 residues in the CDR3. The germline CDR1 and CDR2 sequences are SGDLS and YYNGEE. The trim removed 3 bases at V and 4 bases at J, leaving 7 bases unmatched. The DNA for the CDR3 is TGTGCCAGCAGCGAGGGGACAGCTTCTTACGAGCAGTACTTC. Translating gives CASSEGTASYEQYF. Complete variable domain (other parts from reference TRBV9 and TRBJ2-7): DSGVTQTPKHLITATGQRVTLRCSPRSGDLSVYWYQQSLDQGLQFLIQYYNGEERAKGNILERFSAQQFPDLHSELNLSSLELGDSALYFCASSEGTASYEQYFGPGTRLTVT.

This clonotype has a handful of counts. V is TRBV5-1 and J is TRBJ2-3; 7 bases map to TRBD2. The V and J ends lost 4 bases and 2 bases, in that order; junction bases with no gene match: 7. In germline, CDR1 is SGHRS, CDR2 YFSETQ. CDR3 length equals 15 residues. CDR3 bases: TGCGCCAGCAGCGTTGTCGGACTAGTCACAGATACGCAGTATTTT. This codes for CASSVVGLVTDTQYF.

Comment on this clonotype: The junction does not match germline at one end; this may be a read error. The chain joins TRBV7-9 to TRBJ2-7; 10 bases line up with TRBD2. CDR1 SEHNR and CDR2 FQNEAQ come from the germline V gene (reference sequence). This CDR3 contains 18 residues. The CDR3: CACSPLKTSGLGTYEQYF. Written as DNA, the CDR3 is TGTGCCTGCAGCCCCCTTAAGACTAGCGGGTTGGGGACTTACGAGCAGTACTTC. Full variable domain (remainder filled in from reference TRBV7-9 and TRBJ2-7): DTGVSQNPRHKITKRGQNVTFRCDPISEHNRLYWYRQTLGQGPEFLTYFQNEAQLEKSRLLSDRFSAERPKGSFSTLEIQRTEQGDSAMYLCACSPLKTSGLGTYEQYFGPGTRLTVT.

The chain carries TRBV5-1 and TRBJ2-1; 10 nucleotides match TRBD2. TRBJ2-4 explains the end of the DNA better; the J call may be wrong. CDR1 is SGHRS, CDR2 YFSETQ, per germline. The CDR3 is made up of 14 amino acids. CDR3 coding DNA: TGCGCCAGCAGCTTCGTAGCGGGAGGAAACATTCAGTACTTC. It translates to CASSFVAGGNIQYF.

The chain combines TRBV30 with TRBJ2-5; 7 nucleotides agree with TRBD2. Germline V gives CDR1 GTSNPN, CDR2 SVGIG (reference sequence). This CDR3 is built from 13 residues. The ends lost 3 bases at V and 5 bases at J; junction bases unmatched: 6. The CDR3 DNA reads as TGTGCCTGGAGGGGGAGGGGTAGGGAGACCCAGTACTTC. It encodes CAWRGRGRETQYF.

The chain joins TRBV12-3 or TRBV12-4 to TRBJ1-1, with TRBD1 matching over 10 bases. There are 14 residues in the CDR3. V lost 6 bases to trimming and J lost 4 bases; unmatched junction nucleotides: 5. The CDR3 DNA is TGTGCCAGCAGCCCTGACAGGGGGCTCACTGAAGCTTTCTTT. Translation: CASSPDRGLTEAFF.

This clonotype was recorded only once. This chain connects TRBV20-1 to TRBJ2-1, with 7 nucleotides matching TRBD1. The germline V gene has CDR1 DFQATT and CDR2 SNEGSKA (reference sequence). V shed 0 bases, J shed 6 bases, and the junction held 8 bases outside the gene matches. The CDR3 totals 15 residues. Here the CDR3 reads CSARDEGAIFNEQFF. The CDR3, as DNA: TGCAGTGCTAGAGATGAGGGGGCGATTTTCAATGAGCAGTTCTTC.

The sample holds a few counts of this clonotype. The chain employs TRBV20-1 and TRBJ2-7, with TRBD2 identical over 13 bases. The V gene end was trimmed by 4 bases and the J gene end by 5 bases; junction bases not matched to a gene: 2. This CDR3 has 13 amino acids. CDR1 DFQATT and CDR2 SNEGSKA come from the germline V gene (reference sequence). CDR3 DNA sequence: TGCAGTGCTATGGGACTAGCGGGGAACGAGCAGTACTTC. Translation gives CSAMGLAGNEQYF.

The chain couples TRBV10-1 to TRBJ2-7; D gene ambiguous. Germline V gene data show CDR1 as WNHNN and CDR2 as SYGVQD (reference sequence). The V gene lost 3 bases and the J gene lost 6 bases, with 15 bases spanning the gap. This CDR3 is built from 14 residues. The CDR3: CASSDGGLDSEQYF. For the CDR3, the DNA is TGCGCCAGCAGTGACGGTGGGTTGGATTCCGAGCAGTACTTC.

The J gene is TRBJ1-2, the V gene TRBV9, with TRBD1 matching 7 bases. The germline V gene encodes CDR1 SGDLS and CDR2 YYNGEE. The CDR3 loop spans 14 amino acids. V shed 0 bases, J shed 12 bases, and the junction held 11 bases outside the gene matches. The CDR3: CASSVDGQGGGHTF. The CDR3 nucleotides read TGTGCCAGCAGCGTAGACGGTCAGGGGGGCGGCCACACCTTC.

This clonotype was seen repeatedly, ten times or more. The CDR3 DNA sequence: TGCGCCAGCAGCTCGGACAGGGGAGGCGAGCAGTACTTC. It translates to CASSSDRGGEQYF. The J gene is TRBJ2-7, the V gene TRBV5-1; TRBD1 matches at 9 bases. With 3 bases clipped from V and 6 bases from J, the junction kept 4 bases outside the gene matches. The germline CDR1 and CDR2 sequences are SGHRS and YFSETQ. There are 13 residues in the CDR3.

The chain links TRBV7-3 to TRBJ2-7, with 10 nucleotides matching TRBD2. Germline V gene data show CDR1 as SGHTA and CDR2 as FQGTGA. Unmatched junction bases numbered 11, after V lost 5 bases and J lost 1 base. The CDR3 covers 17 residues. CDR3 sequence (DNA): TGTGCCAGCAGCAAAATGGCTAGCGGGAGCATTTCCTACGAGCAGTACTTC. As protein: CASSKMASGSISYEQYF.

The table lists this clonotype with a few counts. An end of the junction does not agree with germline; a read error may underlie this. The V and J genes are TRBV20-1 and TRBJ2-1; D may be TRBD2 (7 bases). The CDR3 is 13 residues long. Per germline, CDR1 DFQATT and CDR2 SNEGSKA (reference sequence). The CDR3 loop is CSARGGGYNEQFF. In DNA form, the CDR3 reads TGCAGTGCAAGAGGGGGAGGGTACAATGAGCAGTTCTTC.

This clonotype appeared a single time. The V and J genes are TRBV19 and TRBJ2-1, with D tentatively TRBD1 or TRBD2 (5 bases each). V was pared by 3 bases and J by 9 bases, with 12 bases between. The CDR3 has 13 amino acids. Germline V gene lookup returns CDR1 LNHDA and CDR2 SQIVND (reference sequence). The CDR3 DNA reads TGTGCCAGTAGTATGGGGCTAGCCGGTGAGCAGTTCTTC. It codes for CASSMGLAGEQFF.

DNA for the CDR3: TGTGCCACCAGTGATTTGGTTTGGACAGGAGATTACAAGGAGCAGTACTTC. The encoded protein is CATSDLVWTGDYKEQYF. The V call is TRBV24-1, the J call TRBJ2-7; TRBD1 agrees at 7 bases. CDR1 and CDR2 (germline): KGHDR, SFDVKD. This CDR3 is 17 amino acids long. V lost 0 bases, J lost 7 bases, and 14 bases stayed unmatched.

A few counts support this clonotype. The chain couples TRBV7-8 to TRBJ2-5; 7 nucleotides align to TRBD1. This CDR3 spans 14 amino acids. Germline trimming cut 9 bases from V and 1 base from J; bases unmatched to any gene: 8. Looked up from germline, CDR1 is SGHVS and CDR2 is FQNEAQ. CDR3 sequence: CASSSTGPQETQYF. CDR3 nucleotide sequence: TGTGCCAGTTCTTCGACAGGGCCCCAAGAGACCCAGTACTTC.

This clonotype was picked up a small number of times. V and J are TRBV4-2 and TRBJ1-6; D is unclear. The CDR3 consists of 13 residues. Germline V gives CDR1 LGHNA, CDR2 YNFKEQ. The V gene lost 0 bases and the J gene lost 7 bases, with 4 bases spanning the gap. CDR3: CASSQESNSPLHF. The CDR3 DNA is TGTGCCAGCAGCCAAGAGAGCAATTCACCCCTCCACTTT.